What follows are 16 T cell receptor beta chains derived from one specimen sequenced in a study of cytomegalovirus exposure and HLA in healthy donors. Primers included in the PCR were 60 Vbeta and 13 Jbeta primers. Only in-frame clones appear in the TCRdb table, and some are missing; sequencing was by immunoSEQ multiplex PCR. The table has about 160,000 clones, 85% seen once. What was sequenced was PBMCs. These receptors all come from a boy under 10 years old in good health and CMV-seronegative.

The count of this clone is one. V gene TRBV6-4 combines with J gene TRBJ2-1; weak D call: TRBD2 (5 bases). The ends were cut back, 2 bases at V and 7 bases at J, with 12 bases in the middle. The CDR3 is made up of 14 amino acids. The germline V gene has CDR1 MRHNA and CDR2 SNTAGT. The CDR3 reads CASSDGFTGNEQFF. CDR3 DNA: TGTGCCAGCAGTGACGGGTTTACGGGGAATGAGCAGTTCTTC.

Only a few counts were recorded for this clone. This sequence joins TRBV10-2 and TRBJ2-7, with TRBD1 matching over 7 bases. The CDR3 is 16 residues long. Trimming cost V 11 bases and J 4 bases; bases outside gene matches: 20. The germline CDR1 and CDR2 sequences are WSHSY and SAAADI. CDR3 DNA: TGCGCCTCCAGCGTTGATGGCAGGGGGTCTCTTTACGAGCAGTACTTC. Translated: CASSVDGRGSLYEQYF.

The chain employs TRBV6-1 and TRBJ2-3; D unclear. V lost 8 bases to trimming and J lost 5 bases, with 8 bases between them. CDR1 and CDR2 from the germline V gene are MNHNS and SASEGT. The CDR3 totals 11 residues. CDR3: CASVLGDTQYF. In nucleotides, the CDR3 is TGTGCCAGCGTCCTAGGAGATACGCAGTATTTT.

V gene TRBV28 combines with J gene TRBJ2-1; 7 nucleotides match TRBD1. V was clipped by 5 bases and J by 5 bases; unmatched bases: 6. Per germline, CDR1 MDHEN and CDR2 SYDVKM. The CDR3 is made up of 14 amino acids. The CDR3, as DNA: TGTGCCAGCAGTGTGGACAGGATAAACAATGAGCAGTTCTTC. It specifies CASSVDRINNEQFF. Full variable domain (missing parts from reference TRBV28 and TRBJ2-1): DVKVTQSSRYLVKRTGEKVFLECVQDMDHENMFWYRQDPGLGLRLIYFSYDVKMKEKGDIPEGYSVSREKKERFSLILESASTNQTSMYLCASSVDRINNEQFFGPGTRLTVL.

This clone was picked up one time. The chain has TRBV10-1 and TRBJ2-3; 13 bases map to TRBD2. The trim removed 5 bases at V and 2 bases at J, leaving 7 bases unmatched. CDR1 WNHNN and CDR2 SYGVQD come from the germline V gene (reference sequence). The CDR3 spans 17 residues. Here the CDR3 reads CASSPPGLAGSTDTQYF. The CDR3 DNA reads TGCGCCAGCAGTCCTCCGGGACTAGCGGGATCCACAGATACGCAGTATTTT.

V is TRBV30 and J is TRBJ2-7; 15 bases agree with TRBD2. Germline CDR1 and CDR2: GTSNPN and SVGIG (reference sequence). V lost 1 base and J lost 3; bases outside the gene matches: 7. The CDR3 totals 17 residues. The CDR3 DNA reads as TGTGCCTGGAGTGCCATGCGGACTAGCGGGAGGGTCTACGAGCAGTACTTC. This gives the protein CAWSAMRTSGRVYEQYF.

The chain couples TRBV5-6 to TRBJ1-4; maybe TRBD1 (5 bases). Germline CDR1 reads SGHDT; CDR2 reads YYEEEE. The V gene lost 0 bases and the J gene lost 3 bases, with 9 bases spanning the gap. The CDR3 spans 15 residues. In nucleotides, the CDR3 is TGTGCCAGCAGCTTGGAGGGCAGGGCTAATGAAAAACTGTTTTTT. This translates into CASSLEGRANEKLFF.

The chain uses TRBV5-4 and TRBJ2-2; 9 nucleotides align to TRBD1. This CDR3 region has 15 residues. Germline V CDR1 and CDR2: SGHNT, YYREEE (reference sequence). Germline trimming cut 0 bases from V and 4 bases from J; bases unmatched to any gene: 1. As DNA, the CDR3 is TGTGCCAGCAGCTTGGTGACAGGGGGCACCGGGGAGCTGTTTTTT. This translates into CASSLVTGGTGELFF.

This chain links TRBV6-5 with TRBJ1-2; 7 bases fit TRBD1. V lost 6 bases to trimming and J lost 6 bases; unmatched junction nucleotides: 4. CDR3 length: 12 residues. Germline CDR1 and CDR2: MNHEY and SVGAGI. DNA of the CDR3: TGTGCCAGCAGCCAGGGGGTCAATGGCTACACCTTC. This translates into CASSQGVNGYTF.

The chain is built from TRBV4-1 and TRBJ1-4, with 9 bases lining up with TRBD1. Germline loops: CDR1 MGHRA, CDR2 YSYEKL. With V trimmed by 0 bases and J by 10 bases, 6 bases remained unmatched. The CDR3 spans 15 residues. CDR3 nucleotide sequence: TGCGCCAGCAGCCAAGAGGGGGACAGGGAAGGAAAACTGTTTTTT. This gives the protein CASSQEGDREGKLFF.

The chain links TRBV5-4 to TRBJ1-6; D is perhaps TRBD1 (6 bases). CDR1 is SGHNT, CDR2 YYREEE, per germline (reference sequence). This CDR3 is 16 amino acids long. Trimming took 5 bases from V and 6 from J, leaving 18 bases between them. Written as DNA, the CDR3 is TGTGCCAGCAGTGTTTTACAGGGAAGGGGTAATTCACCCCTCCACTTT. Translated: CASSVLQGRGNSPLHF.

CDR3 amino acids: CASSFRGRSSYNEQFF. CDR3 coding DNA: TGTGCCAGCAGCTTCAGGGGGAGGAGCTCCTACAATGAGCAGTTCTTC. The rearrangement joins TRBV7-2 to TRBJ2-1; tentatively, D is TRBD1 (7 bases). Trimming shortened V by 3 bases and J by 0 bases, and 12 bases separated the two germline ends. Germline CDR1 SGHTA, CDR2 FQGNSA. CDR3 length equals 16 residues. Based on the CDR3 plus reference TRBV7-2 and TRBJ2-1, the full variable domain is GAGVSQSPSNKVTEKGKDVELRCDPISGHTALYWYRQSLGQGLEFLIYFQGNSAPDKSGLPSDRFSAERTGGSVSTLTIQRTQQEDSAVYLCASSFRGRSSYNEQFFGPGTRLTVL.

This clone was seen more than once but under ten times. This sequence joins TRBV6-1 and TRBJ2-1; TRBD2 matches at 11 bases. There are 18 residues in the CDR3. The germline CDR1 and CDR2 sequences are MNHNS and SASEGT. The V segment lost 1 base and the J segment 2 bases; nucleotides outside the gene matches: 7. The CDR3 sequence: CASSEVFSGGVPYNEQFF. In DNA, the CDR3 is TGTGCCAGCAGTGAAGTGTTTAGCGGGGGGGTCCCCTACAATGAGCAGTTCTTC.

V usage is TRBV7-9 and J usage is TRBJ2-3, with 7 bases that match TRBD2. The germline V gene has CDR1 SEHNR and CDR2 FQNEAQ (reference sequence). The junction had 5 bases not matched to a gene; V was cut back by 3 bases and J by 8 bases. The CDR3 is 13 residues long. The CDR3 bases are TGTGCCAGCAGCTTGGGAGGGAGCCGTACGCAGTATTTT. Translating gives CASSLGGSRTQYF.

The chain carries TRBV11-3 and TRBJ1-2, with D uncertain. The CDR3 has 15 residues. Per the germline V gene, CDR1 is SGHNT and CDR2 is YENEEA. Deletions cut 3 bases from V and 7 bases from J, with 18 bases between. The CDR3 sequence is CASSFLQDKLGGYTF. The CDR3 DNA follows: TGTGCCAGCAGCTTTCTCCAGGATAAGCTGGGTGGCTACACCTTC.

The gene calls are TRBV7-2 and TRBJ2-4; D possibly corresponds to TRBD2 (7 bases). In germline, CDR1 is SGHTA, CDR2 FQGNSA. Trimming removed 4 bases at V and 2 bases at J, with 18 bases between. The CDR3 has 17 amino acids. The CDR3 coding sequence is TGTGCCAGCAGCTACTCTTTAGGGGGGGGACCCAAAAACATTCAGTACTTC. It translates to CASSYSLGGGPKNIQYF.